The text below deals with one T cell receptor (beta chain). Antigen: not known. This sample is part of a study of neoadjuvant anti-PD-1 for oral cavity cancer. Study background: Patients without progression received a fourth nivolumab dose around day 43, then surgical resection on days 50-56.

These oral cavity squamous cell carcinomas were HPV-negative and locally advanced. The CDR3 has 13 amino acids. Losses at the gene ends were 4 bases for V and 11 bases for J; bases not matched to a gene: 8. Germline V gives CDR1 GTSNPN, CDR2 SVGIG (reference sequence). Only in-frame clones appear in the TCRdb table, and some are missing; sequencing was by immunoSEQ multiplex PCR. The table lists fewer than 7,500 clones, roughly 49% of them singletons, with 6.5% in the top ten. Study-level points and caveats: Treg/Th17 ratio rose with pretreatment blood and fell with post-treatment tumor TCRbeta clonality.

The origin of this receptor is a person between 40 and 80 years old with oral cavity squamous cell carcinoma. V gene TRBV30 combines with J gene TRBJ2-1; 10 bases map to TRBD1. The sample in question was tumor tissue, obtained before nivolumab (anti-PD-1) treatment. The CDR3 region is CAWNLGTGDKQFF. In DNA, the CDR3 is TGTGCCTGGAACCTCGGGACAGGGGATAAGCAGTTCTTC. The variable domain in full, completed from reference TRBV30 and TRBJ2-1, reads SQTIHQWPATLVQPVGSPLSLECTVEGTSNPNLYWYRQAAGRGLQLLFYSVGIGQISSEVPQNLSASRPQDRQFILSSKKLLLSDSGFYLCAWNLGTGDKQFFGPGTRLTVL.